What follows are 21 T cell receptor beta chains derived from one specimen sequenced in a study of blood T cell repertoires in COVID-19. TCRdb keeps only in-frame clones here, not all; method: immunoSEQ multiplex PCR. This sample yields 210,000 or so clones, of which around 79% are seen a single time; roughly 14% belongs to the top ten. The sample taken for sequencing was peripheral blood. The receptors originated from a man in his forties or fifties who had recovered from COVID-19.

This clone was recorded a few times. The genes are TRBV4-1 and TRBJ2-2, with a weak D call TRBD2 (6 bases). Per germline, CDR1 MGHRA and CDR2 YSYEKL. V lost 4 bases and J lost 1, with 13 bases in between. The CDR3 sequence is 16 residues long. The CDR3 nucleotides read TGCGCCAGCAGCCTCGAGCATAGCGGGAACACCGGGGAGCTGTTTTTT. It codes for CASSLEHSGNTGELFF.

This clone is a singleton in its sample. J is TRBJ2-7 and V is TRBV19; 10 positions match TRBD2. J lost 4 bases, V lost 4 bases, and 10 bases had no gene match. The CDR3 length is 16 residues. The germline CDR1 and CDR2 sequences are LNHDA and SQIVND (reference sequence). CDR3 sequence: CASSTTGGSGRYEQYF. The CDR3, as DNA: TGTGCCAGTAGTACAACCGGCGGTAGCGGGAGGTACGAGCAGTACTTC.

V usage is TRBV20-1 and J usage is TRBJ2-2; weak D call: TRBD2 (6 bases). The CDR3 length is 14 residues. Trimming removed 3 bases from V and 2 bases from J, with 10 bases in between. Looked up from germline, CDR1 is DFQATT and CDR2 is SNEGSKA (reference sequence). This CDR3 reads CSASFGGNTGELFF. CDR3 sequence (DNA): TGCAGTGCTAGTTTCGGGGGTAACACCGGGGAGCTGTTTTTT.

This CDR3 is CASSEFSGSYEQYF. The CDR3 DNA reads TGTGCCAGCAGTGAATTTAGCGGGAGTTACGAGCAGTACTTC. The chain combines TRBV25-1 with TRBJ2-7; 9 positions match TRBD2. This CDR3 is built from 14 residues. CDR1 and CDR2 (germline): MGHDK, SYGVNS. Trimming cost V 1 base and J 4 bases; bases outside gene matches: 2.

The V and J genes are TRBV29-1 and TRBJ1-1; 8 bases fit TRBD1. There are 13 residues in the CDR3. The J segment lost 4 bases and the V segment lost 7 bases, leaving 8 bases of the junction unmatched. Germline V gene sequence: CDR1 SQVTM, CDR2 ANQGSEA. CDR3 in DNA: TGCAGCGCCCAGGGGGCGGCCCGCACTGAAGCTTTCTTT. Translated: CSAQGAARTEAFF.

The chain employs TRBV29-1 and TRBJ2-3; perhaps TRBD2 as D (5 bases). V was shortened by 8 bases and J by 0 bases, with 15 bases between the two germline ends. The CDR3 runs 14 residues. Germline V gene lookup returns CDR1 SQVTM and CDR2 ANQGSEA. The CDR3 DNA is TGCAGCACCCCGGCCCCGGGAAGCACAGATACGCAGTATTTT. Its translation is CSTPAPGSTDTQYF.

V and J are TRBV28 and TRBJ1-5; possible D gene TRBD1, 6 bases. Per the germline V gene, CDR1 is MDHEN and CDR2 is SYDVKM. V was clipped by 7 bases and J by 3 bases, with 19 bases between them. This CDR3 spans 16 amino acids. The CDR3 coding sequence is TGTGCCAGCACCAAGATGAACAGGGTCGACAATCAGCCCCAGCATTTT. Translating it yields CASTKMNRVDNQPQHF.

The J gene is TRBJ2-2, the V gene TRBV30, with TRBD1 identical over 9 bases. The CDR3 loop spans 13 amino acids. The germline V gene has CDR1 GTSNPN and CDR2 SVGIG (reference sequence). The trim removed 8 bases at V and 6 bases at J, leaving 7 bases unmatched. This CDR3 reads CATQGASAGELFF. CDR3 sequence (DNA): TGTGCCACACAGGGGGCTTCAGCCGGGGAGCTGTTTTTT.

The chain joins TRBV19 to TRBJ2-3; D might be TRBD2 (6 bases). The CDR3 loop spans 17 amino acids. Trimming stripped 8 bases from V and 4 bases from J, with 25 bases between. CDR1 and CDR2 from the germline V gene are LNHDA and SQIVND (reference sequence). The CDR3 sequence is CASFFSGALPSADTQYF. The CDR3 DNA is TGTGCCAGTTTCTTTAGCGGAGCCCTACCTTCGGCAGATACGCAGTATTTT.

The J gene is TRBJ1-2, the V gene TRBV28, with 10 bases lining up with TRBD1. Germline V gives CDR1 MDHEN, CDR2 SYDVKM. V was clipped by 0 bases and J by 8 bases; unmatched bases: 6. CDR3 length: 15 amino acids. The CDR3 spells CASSLWDRGGEGYTF. The CDR3 nucleotides read TGTGCCAGCAGTTTATGGGACAGGGGGGGAGAAGGCTACACCTTC.

The chain combines TRBV5-1 with TRBJ2-3; 11 bases fit TRBD1. With V trimmed by 4 bases and J by 3 bases, 7 bases remained unmatched. The CDR3 has 16 amino acids. Germline loops: CDR1 SGHRS, CDR2 YFSETQ. The CDR3 sequence is CASSPTGQGGTDTQYF. In DNA form, the CDR3 reads TGCGCCAGCAGCCCCACGGGACAGGGGGGGACAGATACGCAGTATTTT.

This clone was seen only once. The V and J genes are TRBV11-2 and TRBJ2-7; 8 bases agree with TRBD2. The germline V gene has CDR1 SGHAT and CDR2 FQNNGV. This CDR3 region has 17 residues. V trimming: 8 bases; J trimming: 1 base; junction bases outside the gene matches: 16. The CDR3 nucleotides are TGTGCCAGCCTCCCGGGGAGGCGGGAGGTCCCATCCTACGAGCAGTACTTC. This translates into CASLPGRREVPSYEQYF.

The CDR3 reads CASSLIGGETGELFF. As DNA, the CDR3 is TGTGCCAGCAGCCTAATCGGGGGGGAAACCGGGGAGCTGTTTTTT. This chain joins TRBV14 and TRBJ2-2; 8 bases match TRBD2. Germline CDR1 reads SGHDN; CDR2 reads FVKESK. The V segment lost 4 bases and the J segment 5 bases; nucleotides outside the gene matches: 6. The CDR3 length is 15 residues.

In the case of this clone: Other DNA sequences from this sample encode an identical CDR3 as well. CDR3 sequence (DNA): TGCAGTGCTAGCCGGGGTTACGAGCAGTACTTC. It encodes CSASRGYEQYF. The chain employs TRBV20-1 and TRBJ2-7; D may be TRBD2 (5 bases). The CDR3 has 11 amino acids. Germline values: CDR1 DFQATT, CDR2 SNEGSKA (reference sequence). The ends were cut back, 3 bases at V and 4 bases at J, with 7 bases in the middle.

The chain links TRBV11-2 to TRBJ1-1, with D possibly being TRBD1 (6 bases). This CDR3 has 17 residues. Looked up from germline, CDR1 is SGHAT and CDR2 is FQNNGV. Between the trimmed V and J ends, which lost 7 bases and 0 bases, there was a span of 21 bases. CDR3 DNA sequence: TGTGCCAGCAAAAAATGGACAGCGGGAATGCTGAACACTGAAGCTTTCTTT. It yields the protein CASKKWTAGMLNTEAFF.

The rearrangement links TRBV2 to TRBJ2-2; D is undetermined. Germline CDR1 and CDR2: SNHLY and FYNNEI. The V end was cut by 10 bases, the J end by 6 bases, with 9 bases between. This CDR3 comprises 11 residues. The CDR3 sequence is CATSYSGELFF. Written as DNA, the CDR3 is TGTGCCACCTCTTACTCCGGGGAGCTGTTTTTT. Full variable domain (remainder filled in from reference TRBV2 and TRBJ2-2): EPEVTQTPSHQVTQMGQEVILRCVPISNHLYFYWYRQILGQKVEFLVSFYNNEISEKSEIFDDQFSVERPDGSNFTLKIRSTKLEDSAMYFCATSYSGELFFGEGSRLTVL.

Comment on this clone: A much bigger clone sits one base away, suggesting this may be a read error. J is TRBJ2-3 and V is TRBV3-1 (or the pseudogene TRBV3-2); 10 nucleotides agree with TRBD2. The CDR3 sequence is 17 residues long. From germline, CDR1 is LGHDT and CDR2 YNNKEL (reference sequence). The J segment lost 2 bases and the V segment lost 4 bases, leaving 9 bases of the junction unmatched. The CDR3 loop reads CASSLRTSGNNTDTQYF. The CDR3, as DNA: TGTGCCAGCAGCCTCCGGACTAGCGGTAATAACACAGATACGCAGTATTTT.

The chain carries TRBV19 and TRBJ1-4; D is unresolved. This CDR3 has 11 amino acids. Germline V gene data show CDR1 as LNHDA and CDR2 as SQIVND (reference sequence). Between the trimmed V and J ends, which lost 4 bases and 8 bases, there was a span of 5 bases. DNA for the CDR3: TGTGCCAGTAGTAGAGGAGAAAAACTGTTTTTT. Its protein product is CASSRGEKLFF.

Written as DNA, the CDR3 is TGTGCCAGCAGTCATATAAGAGGACAGAACAATAATTCACCCCTCCACTTT. Residues: CASSHIRGQNNNSPLHF. The chain combines TRBV27 with TRBJ1-6; D perhaps matches TRBD1 (6 bases). CDR3 length: 17 residues. The germline CDR1 and CDR2 sequences are MNHEY and SMNVEV (reference sequence). V was cut by 5 bases and J by 5 bases, with 19 bases left in between.

V and J are TRBV5-4 and TRBJ1-1, with D perhaps matching TRBD1 (6 bases). Trimming pared 2 bases from V and 1 base from J, leaving 15 bases between. Germline assignment: CDR1 SGHNT and CDR2 YYREEE (reference sequence). This CDR3 is 16 amino acids long. This chain's CDR3 is CASSFTFGTRNTEAFF. Here the CDR3 DNA reads TGTGCCAGCAGCTTTACATTCGGGACAAGGAACACTGAAGCTTTCTTT. The variable domain in full, with the rest retrieved from reference TRBV5-4 and TRBJ1-1, is ETGVTQSPTHLIKTRGQQVTLRCSSQSGHNTVSWYQQALGQGPQFIFQYYREEENGRGNFPPRFSGLQFPNYSSELNVNALELDDSALYLCASSFTFGTRNTEAFFGQGTRLTVV.

The rearrangement uses TRBV19 and TRBJ2-2; tentative D call: TRBD2 (5 bases). V was shortened by 5 bases and J by 5 bases, with 15 bases between the two germline ends. Per germline, CDR1 LNHDA and CDR2 SQIVND (reference sequence). CDR3 length equals 15 residues. The CDR3 spells CASSGGAQRTGELFF. The CDR3 coding sequence is TGTGCCAGTAGTGGCGGTGCCCAGCGGACCGGGGAGCTGTTTTTT.